The rows below give T cell receptor beta chains drawn from one sample of a study of T cells in localized non-small cell lung cancer. Only in-frame clones appear in the TCRdb table, and some are missing; sequencing was by immunoSEQ multiplex PCR. There are about 27,000 clones in the sample; about nine tenths occur only once, and 11% to 15% lies in the top ten. The source material was peripheral blood, sampled before any cancer treatment. The source is an older female donor with stage II squamous cell lung carcinoma. Each CDR3 is given with its conserved first and last residue. Fields, in order: V gene, J gene, CDR3 length, clone size, D gene, CDR3 DNA, CDR3 protein. The D gene is left open where the match is weak. For some rows the clone size is stated as once, few or many, or as a class when expanded; others skip it.

TRBV6-5	TRBJ1-5	13	once	.	TGTGCCAGCACTTTACAGGGTAATCAGCCCCAGCATTTT	CASTLQGNQPQHF
TRBV5-6	TRBJ1-2	13	once	TRBD1	TGTGCCAGCAGCTGGGGACAGAGCTATGGCTACACCTTC	CASSWGQSYGYTF
TRBV28	TRBJ2-2	16	.	TRBD2	TGTGCCAGCAGTCCGACTAGCGCCACGAACACCGGGGAGCTGTTTTTT	CASSPTSATNTGELFF
TRBV30	TRBJ2-1	12	once	TRBD2	TGTGCCTGGAGTTGGGAGGGGTCTGAGCAGTTCTTC	CAWSWEGSEQFF
TRBV5-1	TRBJ1-1	15	.	.	TGCGCCAGCAGCTTGGTTAACCGTATGAACACTGAAGCTTTCTTT	CASSLVNRMNTEAFF
TRBV5-6	TRBJ1-4	17	.	.	TGTGCCAGCAGCTTGACCTCCCCGGGCCCCACAAGGGAAAAACTGTTTTTT	CASSLTSPGPTREKLFF
TRBV15	TRBJ2-1	17	.	.	TGTGCCACCAGCAGAGACAGGGATACATTGGGTGTGAATGAGCAGTTCTTC	CATSRDRDTLGVNEQFF
TRBV11-2	TRBJ2-3	15	.	.	TGTGCCAGCAGACCTATCCCGCGGGGCACAGATACGCAGTATTTT	CASRPIPRGTDTQYF
TRBV19	TRBJ2-2	14	.	TRBD1	TGTGCCAGTAGAACGACAGGGACGACCGGGGAGCTGTTTTTT	CASRTTGTTGELFF
TRBV19	TRBJ2-1	15	once	.	TGTGCCAGTAGTGTGCTTGGCGGACCGTACAATGAGCAGTTCTTC	CASSVLGGPYNEQFF
TRBV21-1	TRBJ1-5	13	.	.	TGTGCCAGCGTTGACAGCCATGGGCAGCCCCAGCATTTT	CASVDSHGQPQHF
TRBV11-2	TRBJ2-4	16	.	TRBD2	TGTGCCAGCAGCTCCCTGGCGGGTAGCGGGAGTAACATTCAGTACTTC	CASSSLAGSGSNIQYF
TRBV15	TRBJ2-1	15	.	TRBD2	TGTGCCACCTCCGTCGGGACTAGCAGTTACAATGAGCAGTTCTTC	CATSVGTSSYNEQFF
TRBV29-1	TRBJ1-2	13	.	.	TGCAGCGCCCTACAGGGAGCTAAAGGTGGCTACACCTTC	CSALQGAKGGYTF
TRBV6-6	TRBJ1-6	16	.	TRBD1	TGTGCCAGCACCGCTAGGACAGGGTCCTATAATTCACCCCTCCACTTT	CASTARTGSYNSPLHF
TRBV6-1	TRBJ1-4	15	few	TRBD1	TGTGCCAGCAGTGAACTGAGGGGGCGAAGTGAAAAACTGTTTTTT	CASSELRGRSEKLFF
TRBV2	TRBJ1-2	14	.	.	TGTGCCAGCAATGATCCACGGAGGGCAGGGGGCTACACCTTC	CASNDPRRAGGYTF
TRBV7-2	TRBJ1-6	15	.	.	TGTGCCAGCAGCTTAGCGGAAGAGGGATTCTCACCCCTCCACTTT	CASSLAEEGFSPLHF
TRBV9	TRBJ1-1	14	once	.	TGTGCCAGCAGCCCTTGGGTGGGGAACACTGAAGCTTTCTTT	CASSPWVGNTEAFF
TRBV30	TRBJ1-4	12	.	.	TGTGCCTGGAGTCCCGGGTCCGAAAAACTGTTTTTT	CAWSPGSEKLFF
TRBV5-1	TRBJ2-2	14	.	.	TGCGCCAGCAGCTTGGAGGGAAACACCGGGGAGCTGTTTTTT	CASSLEGNTGELFF
TRBV14	TRBJ1-6	16	.	.	TGTGCCAGCAGCCAAGATTTTACGGGAGGAGGGTCACCCCTCCACTTT	CASSQDFTGGGSPLHF
TRBV6-5	TRBJ2-1	16	.	TRBD2	TGTGCCAGCAGTTACTCGGGGGGGAGCGAGTATAATGAGCAGTTCTTC	CASSYSGGSEYNEQFF
TRBV5-1	TRBJ1-4	16	.	TRBD1	TGCGCCAGCAGCCCTGGATCGACAGGGGCGGGTGAAAAACTGTTTTTT	CASSPGSTGAGEKLFF
TRBV5-1	TRBJ2-1	14	.	.	TGCGCCAGCAGCTTGGGCCAGAACTACAATGAGCAGTTCTTC	CASSLGQNYNEQFF
TRBV9	TRBJ2-7	18	.	.	TGTGCCAGCAGCGAGGGGCCGGGAGGGGGACAGGGCACCTACGAGCAGTACTTC	CASSEGPGGGQGTYEQYF
TRBV6-5	TRBJ2-1	14	once	TRBD2	TGTGCCAGCAGATCAGCCCTAGCGGACAATGAGCAGTTCTTC	CASRSALADNEQFF
TRBV7-6	TRBJ2-1	16	.	TRBD2	TGTGCCAGCAGCAGCACTAGCGGGGGGGCCCACAATGAGCAGTTCTTC	CASSSTSGGAHNEQFF
TRBV18	TRBJ1-4	15	.	.	TGTGCCAGCTCACCACTCGCAGGGCTCAATGAAAAACTGTTTTTT	CASSPLAGLNEKLFF
TRBV5-5	TRBJ2-5	17	.	TRBD1	TGTGCCAGCAGCTTGGCCGAACAGGGGATAGCCTACGAGACCCAGTACTTC	CASSLAEQGIAYETQYF
TRBV21-1	TRBJ2-7	10	once	.	TGTGCCAGCAGCCCCTCCGGGCAGTACTTC	CASSPSGQYF
TRBV29-1	TRBJ1-1	13	.	.	TGCAGCGTTGAGGAAGGACCGACCACTGAAGCTTTCTTT	CSVEEGPTTEAFF
TRBV30	TRBJ2-3	14	few	.	TGTGCCTGGAGTGTTGGCGGGAGCACAGATACGCAGTATTTT	CAWSVGGSTDTQYF
TRBV15	TRBJ1-2	14	.	TRBD1	TGTGCCACCAGCAGAACAGGGGGCGACTATGGCTACACCTTC	CATSRTGGDYGYTF
TRBV7-2	TRBJ1-4	14	.	.	TGTGCCAGCAGCCGCGGGGGCGAGGGTGAAAAACTGTTTTTT	CASSRGGEGEKLFF
TRBV6-1	TRBJ2-7	14	.	TRBD2	TGTGCCAGCACAAGAGGAGCGGGAGCCTACGAGCAGTACTTC	CASTRGAGAYEQYF
TRBV6-5	TRBJ2-2	15	.	TRBD1	TGTGCCAGCAGTGGGACAGGAGCCAACACCGGGGAGCTGTTTTTT	CASSGTGANTGELFF
TRBV7-9	TRBJ1-1	13	.	.	TGTGCCAGCAGTAAGTTCCTAGACACTGAAGCTTTCTTT	CASSKFLDTEAFF
TRBV5-1	TRBJ1-3	16	.	TRBD1	TGCGCCAGCAGCTTGCCCACAGGGGCCTCTGGAAACACCATATATTTT	CASSLPTGASGNTIYF
TRBV29-1	TRBJ1-2	12	few	.	TGCAGCGTTCCAGGGGTGTACTATGGCTACACCTTC	CSVPGVYYGYTF
TRBV7-9	TRBJ2-7	17	.	.	TGTGCCAGCAGCTTAGAGCCCCTAAGGCTAGAACGGAACGAGCAGTACTTC	CASSLEPLRLERNEQYF
TRBV5-5	TRBJ1-3	16	.	TRBD1	TGTGCCAGCAGACGTACAGGGGGGGCGGCTGGAAACACCATATATTTT	CASRRTGGAAGNTIYF
TRBV27	TRBJ1-1	16	.	.	TGTGGGTCGTACCCTGGGGGGGTGCCCTTATGGACTGAAGCTTTCTTT	CGSYPGGVPLWTEAFF
TRBV5-3	TRBJ2-7	16	.	TRBD2	TGTGCCAGAGGTCTAGCGGGACCATCTTTGGGGGACGAGCAGTACTTC	CARGLAGPSLGDEQYF
TRBV30	TRBJ2-5	14	.	TRBD2	TGTGCCTTTATCAGCGGGGGGCCCGGGGAGACCCAGTACTTC	CAFISGGPGETQYF
TRBV7-2	TRBJ1-2	14	.	.	TGTGCCAGCTCCAACGGAAAGGGCCCGGATGGCTACACCTTC	CASSNGKGPDGYTF
TRBV27	TRBJ2-3	14	.	.	TGTGCCAGCAGTTTATCGTATGACTCCGATACGCAGTATTTT	CASSLSYDSDTQYF
TRBV7-2	TRBJ1-3	11	once	.	TGTGCCAGCAGCTTAGGCGTCGGGCTGCATTTT	CASSLGVGLHF
TRBV6-5	TRBJ1-4	12	few	TRBD1	TGTGCCAGCGGACAGGGGAATGAAAAACTGTTTTTT	CASGQGNEKLFF
TRBV2	TRBJ2-5	14	.	TRBD1	TGTGCCAGCAGTGATAGGACAGGGCAAGAGACCCAGTACTTC	CASSDRTGQETQYF
TRBV18	TRBJ2-7	14	.	.	TGTGCCAGCTCACCGGCCGTTGAAGCCTACGAGCAGTACTTC	CASSPAVEAYEQYF
TRBV7-2	TRBJ2-6	16	.	.	TGTGCCAGCAGCCCACGCCTGGGCTCTGGGGCCAACGTCCTGACTTTC	CASSPRLGSGANVLTF
TRBV28	TRBJ1-3	15	.	.	TGTGCCAGCAGTTTGCAGTCCCAGGGTGGAAACACCATATATTTT	CASSLQSQGGNTIYF
TRBV7-9	TRBJ1-2	13	.	.	TGTGCCAGCAGCTTAGCGGGAGGCTATGGCTACACCTTC	CASSLAGGYGYTF
TRBV7-9	TRBJ1-1	14	.	TRBD1	TGTGCCAGCAGCTCGGACAGGGGGAACACTGAAGCTTTCTTT	CASSSDRGNTEAFF
TRBV6-6	TRBJ2-7	13	few	.	TGTGCCAGCAGTTACCAAGAATCCTACGAGCAGTACTTC	CASSYQESYEQYF
TRBV2	TRBJ2-1	17	.	.	TGTGCCAGCAGTGCGGGGATGGCAGCTGCTAACTACAATGAGCAGTTCTTC	CASSAGMAAANYNEQFF
TRBV18	TRBJ1-3	15	.	.	TGTGCCAGCTCACCACCCGCGGGCAGTGAAAACACCATATATTTT	CASSPPAGSENTIYF
TRBV5-1	TRBJ1-2	14	.	TRBD1	TGCGCCAGCAGCCAGGGACAGGGCGGATATGGCTACACCTTC	CASSQGQGGYGYTF
TRBV9	TRBJ2-3	15	.	TRBD2	TGTGCCAGCAGCGTGGGCGGGAGGACCACAGATACGCAGTATTTT	CASSVGGRTTDTQYF